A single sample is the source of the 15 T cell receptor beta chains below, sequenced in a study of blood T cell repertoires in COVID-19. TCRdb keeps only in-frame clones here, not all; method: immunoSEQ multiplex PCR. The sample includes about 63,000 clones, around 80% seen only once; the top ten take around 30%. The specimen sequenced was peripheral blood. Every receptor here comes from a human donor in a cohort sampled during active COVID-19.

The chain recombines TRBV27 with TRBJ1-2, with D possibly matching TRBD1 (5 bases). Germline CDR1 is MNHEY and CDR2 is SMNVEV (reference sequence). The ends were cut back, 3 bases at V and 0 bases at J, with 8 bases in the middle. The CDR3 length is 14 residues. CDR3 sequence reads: CASSFGQANYGYTF. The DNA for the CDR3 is TGTGCCAGCAGTTTTGGACAAGCTAACTATGGCTACACCTTC.

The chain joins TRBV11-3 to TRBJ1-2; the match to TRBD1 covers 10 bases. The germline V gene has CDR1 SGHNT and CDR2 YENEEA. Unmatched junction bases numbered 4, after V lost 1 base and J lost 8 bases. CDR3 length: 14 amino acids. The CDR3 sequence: CASSLGQGAEGYTF. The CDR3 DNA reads TGTGCCAGCAGCTTAGGACAGGGGGCTGAGGGCTACACCTTC.

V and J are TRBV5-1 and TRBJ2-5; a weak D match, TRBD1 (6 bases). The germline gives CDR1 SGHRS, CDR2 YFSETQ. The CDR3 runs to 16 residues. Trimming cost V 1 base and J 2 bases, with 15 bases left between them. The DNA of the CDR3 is TGCGCCAGCAGCTTGTCCCCGGGACACCCACAAGAGACCCAGTACTTC. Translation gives CASSLSPGHPQETQYF. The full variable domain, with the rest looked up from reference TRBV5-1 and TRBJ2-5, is KAGVTQTPRYLIKTRGQQVTLSCSPISGHRSVSWYQQTPGQGLQFLFEYFSETQRNKGNFPGRFSGRQFSNSRSEMNVSTLELGDSALYLCASSLSPGHPQETQYFGPGTRLLVL.

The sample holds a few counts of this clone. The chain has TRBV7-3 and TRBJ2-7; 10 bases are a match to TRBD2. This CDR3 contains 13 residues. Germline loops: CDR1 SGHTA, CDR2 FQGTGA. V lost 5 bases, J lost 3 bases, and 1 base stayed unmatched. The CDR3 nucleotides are TGTGCCAGCAGCCCTAGCGGGAGCTACGAGCAGTACTTC. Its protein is CASSPSGSYEQYF.

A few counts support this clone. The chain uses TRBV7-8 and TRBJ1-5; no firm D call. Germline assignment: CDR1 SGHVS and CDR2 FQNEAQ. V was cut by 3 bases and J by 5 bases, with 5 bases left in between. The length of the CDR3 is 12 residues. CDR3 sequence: CASSLIDQPQHF. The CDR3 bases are TGTGCCAGCAGCTTGATAGATCAGCCCCAGCATTTT. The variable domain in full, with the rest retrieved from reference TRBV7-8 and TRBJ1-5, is GAGVSQSPRYKVAKRGQDVALRCDPISGHVSLFWYQQALGQGPEFLTYFQNEAQLDKSGLPSDRFFAERPEGSVSTLKIQRTQQEDSAVYLCASSLIDQPQHFGDGTRLSIL.

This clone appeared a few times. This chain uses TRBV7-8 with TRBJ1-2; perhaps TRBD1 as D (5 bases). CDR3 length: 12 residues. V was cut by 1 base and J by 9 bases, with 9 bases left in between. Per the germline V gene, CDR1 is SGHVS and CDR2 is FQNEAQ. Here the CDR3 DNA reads TGTGCCAGCAGCTTAGTGCAGGGAAGCTACACCTTC. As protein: CASSLVQGSYTF. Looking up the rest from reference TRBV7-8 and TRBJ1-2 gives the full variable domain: GAGVSQSPRYKVAKRGQDVALRCDPISGHVSLFWYQQALGQGPEFLTYFQNEAQLDKSGLPSDRFFAERPEGSVSTLKIQRTQQEDSAVYLCASSLVQGSYTFGSGTRLTVV.

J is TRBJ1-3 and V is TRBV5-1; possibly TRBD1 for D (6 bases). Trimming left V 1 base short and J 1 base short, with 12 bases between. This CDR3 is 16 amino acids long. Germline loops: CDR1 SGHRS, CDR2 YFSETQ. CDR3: CASSLSGGRSGNTIYF. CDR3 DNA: TGCGCCAGCAGCTTGTCTGGGGGCCGTTCTGGAAACACCATATATTTT.

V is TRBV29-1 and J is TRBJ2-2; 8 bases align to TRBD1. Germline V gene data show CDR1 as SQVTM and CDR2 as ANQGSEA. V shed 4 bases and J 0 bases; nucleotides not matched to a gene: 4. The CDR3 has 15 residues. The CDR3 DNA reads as TGCAGCGTTGTTCGGACAGGGCCGAACACCGGGGAGCTGTTTTTT. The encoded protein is CSVVRTGPNTGELFF.

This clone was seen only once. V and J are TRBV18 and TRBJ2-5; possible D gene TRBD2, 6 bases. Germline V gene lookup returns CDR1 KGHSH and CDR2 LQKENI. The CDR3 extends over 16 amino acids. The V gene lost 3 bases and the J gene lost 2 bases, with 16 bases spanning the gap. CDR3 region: CASSPNLAELQETQYF. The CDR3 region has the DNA TGTGCCAGCTCACCCAACTTAGCGGAACTTCAAGAGACCCAGTACTTC.

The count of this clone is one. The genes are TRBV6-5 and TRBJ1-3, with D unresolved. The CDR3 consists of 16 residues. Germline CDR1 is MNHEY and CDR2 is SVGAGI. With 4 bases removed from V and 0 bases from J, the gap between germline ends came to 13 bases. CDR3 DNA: TGTGCCAGCAGTTCCTCCTGGGCCAGCTCTGGAAACACCATATATTTT. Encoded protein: CASSSSWASSGNTIYF.

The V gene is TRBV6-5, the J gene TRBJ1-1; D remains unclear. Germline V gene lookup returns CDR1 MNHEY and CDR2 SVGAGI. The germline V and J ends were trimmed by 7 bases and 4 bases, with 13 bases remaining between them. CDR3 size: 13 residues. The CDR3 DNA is TGTGCCAGCATCCGAATGGTCGGCACTGAAGCTTTCTTT. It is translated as CASIRMVGTEAFF.

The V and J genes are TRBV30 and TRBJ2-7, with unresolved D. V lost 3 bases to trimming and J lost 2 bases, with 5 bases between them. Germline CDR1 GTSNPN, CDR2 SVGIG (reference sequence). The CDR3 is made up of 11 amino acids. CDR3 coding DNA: TGTGCCTGGAGCAAAACCTACGAGCAGTACTTC. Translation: CAWSKTYEQYF.

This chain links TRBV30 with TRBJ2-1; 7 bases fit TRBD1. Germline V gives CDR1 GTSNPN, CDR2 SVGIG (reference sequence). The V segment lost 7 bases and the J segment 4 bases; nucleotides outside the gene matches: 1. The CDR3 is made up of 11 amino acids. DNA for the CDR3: TGTGCCTTACAGGGGTACAATGAGCAGTTCTTC. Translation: CALQGYNEQFF.

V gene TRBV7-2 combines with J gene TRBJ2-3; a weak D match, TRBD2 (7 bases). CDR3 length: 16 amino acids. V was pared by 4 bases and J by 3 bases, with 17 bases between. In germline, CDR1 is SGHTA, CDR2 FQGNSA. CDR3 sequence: CASSYWGRGETDTQYF. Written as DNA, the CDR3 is TGTGCCAGCAGCTATTGGGGGAGGGGGGAGACAGATACGCAGTATTTT.

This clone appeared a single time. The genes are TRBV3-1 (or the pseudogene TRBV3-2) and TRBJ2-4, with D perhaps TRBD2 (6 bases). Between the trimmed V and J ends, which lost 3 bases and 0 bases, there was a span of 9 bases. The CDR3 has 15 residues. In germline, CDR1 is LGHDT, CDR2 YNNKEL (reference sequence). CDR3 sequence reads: CASSHQGLAKNIQYF. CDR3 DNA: TGTGCCAGCAGCCACCAGGGACTAGCCAAAAACATTCAGTACTTC.